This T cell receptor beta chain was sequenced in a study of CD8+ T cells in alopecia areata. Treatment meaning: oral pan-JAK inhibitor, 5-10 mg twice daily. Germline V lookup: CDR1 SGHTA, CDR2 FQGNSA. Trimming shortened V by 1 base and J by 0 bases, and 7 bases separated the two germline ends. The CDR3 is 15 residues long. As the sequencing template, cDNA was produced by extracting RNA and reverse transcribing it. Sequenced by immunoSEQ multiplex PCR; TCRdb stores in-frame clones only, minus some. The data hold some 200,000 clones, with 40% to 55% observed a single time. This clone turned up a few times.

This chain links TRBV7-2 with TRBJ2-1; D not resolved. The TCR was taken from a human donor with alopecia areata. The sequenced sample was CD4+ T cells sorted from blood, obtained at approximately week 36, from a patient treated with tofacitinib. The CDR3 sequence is CASSLVADSYNEQFF. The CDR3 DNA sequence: TGTGCCAGCAGCTTAGTTGCGGACTCCTACAATGAGCAGTTCTTC. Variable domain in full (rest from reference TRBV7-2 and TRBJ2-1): GAGVSQSPSNKVTEKGKDVELRCDPISGHTALYWYRQSLGQGLEFLIYFQGNSAPDKSGLPSDRFSAERTGGSVSTLTIQRTQQEDSAVYLCASSLVADSYNEQFFGPGTRLTVL.